The source of this T cell receptor (beta chain) is a study of blood T cells in healthy people across ages. Study in general: Capture by template switching was about one barcoded beta molecule per two T cells. General study findings and limits: Compared with aged donors, long-lived donors showed fewer expanded clones, suggesting selection.

Note on this clonotype: The antigen is not known.

The second PCR ran roughly 7 to 12 cycles with a sample-barcoded 5' primer and J-beta primers. From the 5' RACE reads, TCRdb called clonotypes with MiXCR, one entry per CDR3 protein. The sample yields about 1.4 million distinct CDR3 sequences, approximately 59% seen once. The sample was blood. The clonotype comes from a young man in good health.

The CDR3 spells CATEAPYEQYF. Here the CDR3 DNA reads TGTGCCACCGAGGCCCCCTACGAGCAGTACTTC. The V gene is TRBV28, the J gene TRBJ2-7; no definite D call. Looked up from germline, CDR1 is MDHEN and CDR2 is SYDVKM. CDR3 length: 11 residues. V gave up 10 bases and J gave up 2 bases, with 9 bases separating them.